This T cell receptor beta chain was observed in a study of blood T cell repertoires in COVID-19. Turning to the study itself: The study drew acute and convalescent COVID-19 samples from the United States, Italy and Spain. T cells, B-cell-depleted T cells, or PBMCs supplied cDNA or gDNA.

This clone was picked up a small number of times. Per the study methods: Scientists estimated how many nucleated cells there were by amplifying reference gene primers. Measured with immunoSEQ multiplex PCR; TCRdb has only the in-frame clones, and not every one. Clonal size and the V and J genes are those of that table, whereas D and trimming came from the DNA. The profile shows about 34,000 clones, 60% to 80% of them singletons. Germline lookup yields CDR1 SGHRS and CDR2 YFSETQ. This CDR3 contains 17 residues. V dropped 0 bases and J dropped 5; count of bases not matched to a gene: 12. The receptor comes from a man aged 80 or over with active or convalescent COVID-19. The chain links TRBV5-1 to TRBJ1-1; TRBD1 aligns across 8 bases. Sequenced material: peripheral blood. CDR3 nucleotide sequence: TGCGCCAGCAGCTTGGACGGGGCGACAGGGGACGGTACTGAAGCTTTCTTT. It is translated as CASSLDGATGDGTEAFF.